This is a list of T cell receptor beta chains from one sample in a study of blood T cell repertoires in COVID-19. Clones were sequenced by immunoSEQ multiplex PCR, and TCRdb holds only the in-frame ones, with some missing. The sample consists of under 80,000 clones, 65% to 80% of them appearing once. Sample: peripheral blood. All receptors come from a human donor in a cohort sampled during active COVID-19. CDR3s leave out the opening cysteine and the closing phenylalanine or tryptophan.

J gene: TRBJ2-7; V gene: TRBV4-1; CDR3 protein: ASSQEGRGGLEQY
J gene: TRBJ1-1; V gene: TRBV27; CDR3 protein: ASRPSSGTGDTEAF
J gene: TRBJ2-7; V gene: TRBV28; CDR3 protein: ASSLLYEQY
J gene: TRBJ2-7; V gene: TRBV7-8; CDR3 protein: ASSLELESSYEQY
J gene: TRBJ2-5; V gene: TRBV11-1; CDR3 protein: ASSFSRGLQETQY
J gene: TRBJ1-2; V gene: TRBV28; CDR3 protein: ASGDRVQFNYGYT
J gene: TRBJ1-1; V gene: TRBV19; CDR3 protein: ASSIYYRNTEAF
J gene: TRBJ1-1; V gene: TRBV19; CDR3 protein: ASSGQDRGNTEAF
J gene: TRBJ2-7; V gene: TRBV5-1; CDR3 protein: ASSLDMAGGLYEQY
J gene: TRBJ2-7; V gene: TRBV9; CDR3 protein: ASSVASGFTYEQY
J gene: TRBJ1-3; V gene: TRBV30; CDR3 protein: AWSRNSGNTIY
J gene: TRBJ1-1; V gene: TRBV7-9; CDR3 protein: ASSYQGNTEAF
J gene: TRBJ2-2; V gene: TRBV21-1; CDR3 protein: ASNHPGERNTGELF
J gene: TRBJ2-2; V gene: TRBV5-1; CDR3 protein: ASSLSRNGLPGELF
J gene: TRBJ1-6; V gene: TRBV5-5; CDR3 protein: ASSFSDRTHSPLH
J gene: TRBJ2-3; V gene: TRBV5-4; CDR3 protein: ASYRAGETDTQY
J gene: TRBJ2-3; V gene: TRBV9; CDR3 protein: ASSYGGAGNTDTQY
J gene: TRBJ2-2; V gene: TRBV10-1; CDR3 protein: ASSADRTGELF
J gene: TRBJ2-1; V gene: TRBV4-2; CDR3 protein: ASSQDRYPGTGGAGEQF
J gene: TRBJ2-2; V gene: TRBV7-6; CDR3 protein: ASRPQAFTGELF